The rows below give T cell receptor beta chains drawn from one sample of a study of T cell responses to AZD1222 COVID-19 vaccine. The repertoire was sequenced with immunoSEQ multiplex PCR; TCRdb's copy has only in-frame clones and lacks some. The sample contains about 120,000 clones, about 89% of which appear only once. Specimen: peripheral blood, collected on day 0 of AZD1222 vaccination. These TCRs come from an adult in good health. Both conserved end residues are trimmed from each CDR3. Rows give clone size only sometimes, using once, few, many, or a class for an expanded clone.

cdr3_aa,v_call,clone_size,j_call,cdr3_length
SVAKTGLTYEDTEAF,TRBV29-1,NA,TRBJ1-1,15
ASRPTGASEAF,TRBV11-2,NA,TRBJ1-1,11
ASSFGDRGVETQY,TRBV5-6,NA,TRBJ2-5,13
ASSLLGQVNYGYT,TRBV2,NA,TRBJ1-2,13
ASSLNEFYGYT,TRBV7-8,few,TRBJ1-2,11
ASSGTTGYQETQY,TRBV5-1,NA,TRBJ2-5,13
ATSGTGSMSSGANVLT,TRBV15,NA,TRBJ2-6,16
ASSQDVGGTEAF,TRBV4-3,NA,TRBJ1-1,12
ASSLASGLDTQY,TRBV7-9,NA,TRBJ2-3,12
ASSPKGTGQEAF,TRBV27,NA,TRBJ1-1,12
ASSQGALQETQY,TRBV2,NA,TRBJ2-5,12